Detailed here is one T cell receptor beta chain. Its antigen is unidentified. The data originate from a study of T cell responses to AZD1222 COVID-19 vaccine. Broader study findings: Across spike, vaccine-associated CD4 TCRs were found, dominant at 160-218 and 743-854. White British people made up most donors, females outnumbered males, and clonal diversity was possibly underestimated. Once two AZD1222 doses were given, Spike-specific TCR breadth and depth went up.

Profiling relied on immunoSEQ multiplex PCR, and the TCRdb table lists in-frame clones only, not all of them. The sample lists 250,000 to 300,000 clones; almost 95% were seen once. Some second doses came at about 4 weeks and others at about 12 weeks; these were pooled. CDR1 is MDHEN and CDR2 is SYDVKM in the germline V gene. The CDR3 totals 14 residues. Trimming left V 2 bases short and J 5 bases short, with 11 bases between. This clonotype was obtained from an adult who received the AZD1222 COVID-19 vaccine. This specimen consisted of peripheral blood, obtained 28 days after the second AZD1222 dose. The chain has TRBV28 and TRBJ2-3; D is possibly TRBD1 (5 bases). This CDR3 reads CASSLGGALDTQYF. The DNA of the CDR3 is TGTGCCAGCAGTTTAGGTGGGGCGCTAGATACGCAGTATTTT.